The T cell receptor (beta chain) under discussion was sequenced for a study of response to subunit inactivated influenza vaccine. Study results and caveats: Every seasonal influenza vaccination brings in few new T cells, the authors suggested.

CDR3 length equals 16 residues. Germline V gene data show CDR1 as MGHRA and CDR2 as YSYEKL. The V gene end was trimmed by 0 bases and the J gene end by 3 bases; junction bases not matched to a gene: 7. Each CDR3 protein gets one entry after TCRdb re-called the RT-PCR reads with MiXCR. Of over 750,000 distinct CDR3 sequences in the sample, 21% were seen once. This clonotype was seen at least ten times. Its antigen is not known. This sequence originates from a middle-aged man who received an inactivated influenza vaccine. The chain recombines TRBV4-1 with TRBJ2-7; 8 bases are shared with TRBD1. Sequencing used PBMCs from blood, obtained roughly 5 days after vaccination. The CDR3 is CASSQDQVGQGYEQYF. CDR3 nucleotides: TGCGCCAGCAGCCAAGATCAGGTAGGACAGGGCTACGAGCAGTACTTC.